These 14 T cell receptor beta chains originate from one sample sequenced in a study of cytomegalovirus exposure and HLA in healthy donors. This PCR relied on a set of 60 Vbeta primers and 13 Jbeta primers. Sequenced by immunoSEQ multiplex PCR; TCRdb stores in-frame clones only, minus some. The sample carries roughly 120,000 clones, approximately 74% recorded once. The sequenced sample was PBMCs. These receptors came from a man aged 40-49 years in good health and CMV-seropositive.

This sequence joins TRBV29-1 and TRBJ2-1; 8 nucleotides match TRBD2. Germline V gene data show CDR1 as SQVTM and CDR2 as ANQGSEA. The CDR3 covers 16 residues. Unmatched junction bases numbered 13, after V lost 2 bases and J lost 7 bases. The CDR3 reads CSVEPYIAGKGNEQFF. CDR3 coding DNA: TGCAGCGTTGAACCATACATAGCGGGAAAGGGGAATGAGCAGTTCTTC.

V is TRBV5-1 and J is TRBJ1-1, with D unclear. Between the trimmed V and J ends, which lost 0 bases and 1 base, there was a span of 7 bases. CDR3 size: 14 residues. CDR1 and CDR2 (germline): SGHRS, YFSETQ. CDR3 region: CASSLERRNTEAFF. The CDR3 DNA reads TGCGCCAGCAGCTTGGAACGTAGGAACACTGAAGCTTTCTTT.

The rearrangement joins TRBV15 to TRBJ1-2; the match to TRBD1 covers 7 bases. V lost 5 bases and J lost 5; bases outside the gene matches: 14. The CDR3 sequence is 16 residues long. The germline gives CDR1 LNHNV, CDR2 YYDKDF (reference sequence). CDR3 amino acids: CATSPTTQSGGYGYTF. The DNA for the CDR3 is TGTGCCACCAGCCCGACAACTCAGTCAGGGGGATATGGCTACACCTTC.

A word on this clone: Its ends do not fully match the called genes, so a read error is possible. The rearrangement links TRBV18 to TRBJ1-1; D remains unclear. The CDR3 has 13 residues. Germline V gene sequence: CDR1 KGHSH, CDR2 LQKENI. The CDR3 protein is CDSSPIMNTEAFF. The CDR3 region has the DNA TGTGACAGCTCACCAATAATGAACACTGAAGCTTTCTTT. The variable domain in full, completed from reference TRBV18 and TRBJ1-1, reads NAGVMQNPRHLVRRRGQEARLRCSPMKGHSHVYWYRQLPEEGLKFMVYLQKENIIDESGMPKERFSAEFPKEGPSILRIQQVVRGDSAAYFCDSSPIMNTEAFFGQGTRLTVV.

This chain joins TRBV19 and TRBJ1-2; 9 bases align to TRBD1. In germline, CDR1 is LNHDA, CDR2 SQIVND (reference sequence). The V gene end was trimmed by 4 bases and the J gene end by 2 bases; junction bases not matched to a gene: 5. The CDR3 extends over 15 amino acids. The CDR3 here is CASSTIGTGNYGYTF. CDR3 coding DNA: TGTGCCAGTAGTACGATCGGGACAGGGAACTATGGCTACACCTTC.

This clone came up a few times. This chain links TRBV5-5 with TRBJ1-4, with D possibly being TRBD1 (5 bases). V lost 4 bases to trimming and J lost 8 bases, with 9 bases between them. Germline V gene data show CDR1 as SGHKS and CDR2 as YYEKEE (reference sequence). The CDR3 is made up of 12 amino acids. CDR3 protein: CASSLTAEKLFF. In DNA form, the CDR3 reads TGTGCCAGCAGCCTGACAGCCGAAAAACTGTTTTTT. Full variable domain (outside the CDR3, taken from reference TRBV5-5 and TRBJ1-4): DAGVTQSPTHLIKTRGQQVTLRCSPISGHKSVSWYQQVLGQGPQFIFQYYEKEERGRGNFPDRFSARQFPNYSSELNVNALLLGDSALYLCASSLTAEKLFFGSGTQLSVL.

This chain uses TRBV11-2 with TRBJ2-1; 11 nucleotides match TRBD2. V shed 2 bases and J 6 bases; nucleotides not matched to a gene: 6. Germline CDR1 SGHAT, CDR2 FQNNGV. The CDR3 consists of 16 residues. The CDR3 reads CASSLSSGRTRNEQFF. CDR3 coding DNA: TGTGCCAGCAGCTTATCTAGCGGGAGGACTCGCAATGAGCAGTTCTTC.

The V and J genes are TRBV10-2 and TRBJ2-1, with 8 bases matching TRBD2. CDR1 is WSHSY and CDR2 is SAAADI in the germline V gene. This CDR3 contains 14 residues. V shed 10 bases and J 6 bases; nucleotides not matched to a gene: 11. The CDR3 DNA is TGCGCCACCTTAGCGGGACCTTGGGCCAATGAGCAGTTCTTC. Its translation: CATLAGPWANEQFF.

V is TRBV6-1 and J is TRBJ1-5; TRBD1 aligns across 7 bases. The junction had 5 bases not matched to a gene; V was cut back by 4 bases and J by 5 bases. The germline CDR1 and CDR2 sequences are MNHNS and SASEGT. The CDR3 runs to 14 residues. The CDR3 loop is CASSVQGLDQPQHF. In DNA, the CDR3 is TGTGCCAGCAGTGTACAGGGGCTGGATCAGCCCCAGCATTTT.

This clone was counted once. V usage is TRBV5-1 and J usage is TRBJ2-7, with D possibly TRBD1 on 5 matching bases. Trimming pared 0 bases from V and 3 bases from J, leaving 16 bases between. The germline V gene encodes CDR1 SGHRS and CDR2 YFSETQ. This CDR3 contains 16 residues. The CDR3 DNA reads as TGCGCCAGCAGCTTGGCACCGTGGACAAGGGTCTACGAGCAGTACTTC. Translated: CASSLAPWTRVYEQYF.

CDR3: CASSDAPGQGREQYF. CDR3 in DNA: TGTGCCAGCAGCGACGCCCCGGGACAGGGAAGAGAGCAGTACTTC. V is TRBV9 and J is TRBJ2-7; TRBD1 matches 9 bases. V was pared by 3 bases and J by 7 bases, with 11 bases of the junction left unmatched. This CDR3 spans 15 amino acids. Germline V gene lookup returns CDR1 SGDLS and CDR2 YYNGEE.

This clone was counted a few times. The chain couples TRBV25-1 to TRBJ2-1; unclear D gene. V was clipped by 4 bases and J by 0 bases, with 4 bases between them. Germline CDR1 is MGHDK and CDR2 is SYGVNS. The CDR3 totals 13 residues. Here the CDR3 reads CASSGSSYNEQFF. The DNA of the CDR3 is TGTGCCAGCAGTGGCAGCTCCTACAATGAGCAGTTCTTC. The whole variable domain, filled in from reference TRBV25-1 and TRBJ2-1, reads EADIYQTPRYLVIGTGKKITLECSQTMGHDKMYWYQQDPGMELHLIHYSYGVNSTEKGDLSSESTVSRIRTEHFPLTLESARPSHTSQYLCASSGSSYNEQFFGPGTRLTVL.

The table lists this clone with a few counts. The chain uses TRBV6-5 and TRBJ2-1, with D possibly matching TRBD1 (5 bases). The CDR3 is made up of 13 amino acids. CDR1 MNHEY and CDR2 SVGAGI come from the germline V gene. Trimming removed 3 bases at V and 5 bases at J, with 8 bases between. The CDR3 reads CASSYLGDNEQFF. The CDR3 DNA reads TGTGCCAGCAGTTATTTAGGGGACAATGAGCAGTTCTTC.

This clone has a handful of counts. The chain employs TRBV10-3 and TRBJ2-3, with 11 positions matching TRBD1. This CDR3 comprises 15 residues. CDR1 ENHRY and CDR2 SYGVKD come from the germline V gene. The trim removed 11 bases at V and 1 base at J, leaving 8 bases unmatched. The CDR3 loop is CAVLGQGGGTDTQYF. CDR3 sequence (DNA): TGTGCCGTTCTGGGACAGGGGGGTGGCACAGATACGCAGTATTTT.